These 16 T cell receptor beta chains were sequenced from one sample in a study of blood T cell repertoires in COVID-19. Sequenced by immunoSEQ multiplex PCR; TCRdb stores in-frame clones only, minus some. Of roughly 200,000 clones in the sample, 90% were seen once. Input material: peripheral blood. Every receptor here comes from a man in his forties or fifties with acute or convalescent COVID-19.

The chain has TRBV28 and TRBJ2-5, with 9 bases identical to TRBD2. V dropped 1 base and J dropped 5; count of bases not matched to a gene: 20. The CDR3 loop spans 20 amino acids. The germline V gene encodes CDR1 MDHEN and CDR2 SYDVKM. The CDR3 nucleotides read TGTGCCAGCAGTTTATCCCACCTAGCGGGACTGATATCACTTTCTGAGACCCAGTACTTC. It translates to CASSLSHLAGLISLSETQYF.

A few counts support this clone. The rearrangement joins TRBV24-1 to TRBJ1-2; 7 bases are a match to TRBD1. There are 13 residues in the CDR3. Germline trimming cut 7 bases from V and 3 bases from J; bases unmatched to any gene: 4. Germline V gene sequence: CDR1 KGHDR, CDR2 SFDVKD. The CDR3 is CATSDGQDYGYTF. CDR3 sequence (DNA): TGTGCCACCAGCGACGGACAGGACTATGGCTACACCTTC.

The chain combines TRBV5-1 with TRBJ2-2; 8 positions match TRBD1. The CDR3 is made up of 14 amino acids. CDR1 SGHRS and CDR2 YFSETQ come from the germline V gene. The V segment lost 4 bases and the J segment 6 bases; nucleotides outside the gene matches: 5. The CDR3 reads CASSAPQGAGELFF. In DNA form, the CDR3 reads TGCGCCAGCAGCGCACCACAGGGGGCCGGGGAGCTGTTTTTT.

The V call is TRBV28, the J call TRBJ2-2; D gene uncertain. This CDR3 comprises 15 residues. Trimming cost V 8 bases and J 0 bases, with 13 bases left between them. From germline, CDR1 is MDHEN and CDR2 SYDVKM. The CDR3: CASVFSVTNTGELFF. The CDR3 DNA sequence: TGTGCCAGCGTCTTTTCGGTAACGAACACCGGGGAGCTGTTTTTT.

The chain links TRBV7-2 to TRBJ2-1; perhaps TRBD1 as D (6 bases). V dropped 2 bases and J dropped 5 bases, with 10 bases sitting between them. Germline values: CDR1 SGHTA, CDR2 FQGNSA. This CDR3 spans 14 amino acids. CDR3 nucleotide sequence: TGTGCCAGCAGCTTACCGGGACACCACAATGAGCAGTTCTTC. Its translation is CASSLPGHHNEQFF.

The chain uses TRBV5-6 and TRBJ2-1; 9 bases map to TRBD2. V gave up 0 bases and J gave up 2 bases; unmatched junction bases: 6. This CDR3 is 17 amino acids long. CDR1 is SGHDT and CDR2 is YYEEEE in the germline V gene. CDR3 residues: CASSLGGGRAPYNEQFF. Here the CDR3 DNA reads TGTGCCAGCAGCTTGGGGGGCGGGAGGGCCCCCTACAATGAGCAGTTCTTC.

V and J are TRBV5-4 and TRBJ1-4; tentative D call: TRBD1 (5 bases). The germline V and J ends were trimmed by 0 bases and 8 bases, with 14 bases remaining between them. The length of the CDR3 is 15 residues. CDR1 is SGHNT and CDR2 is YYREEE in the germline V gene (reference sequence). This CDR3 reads CASSLVRQGREKLFF. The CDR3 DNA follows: TGTGCCAGCAGCTTGGTCCGGCAGGGTCGGGAAAAACTGTTTTTT.

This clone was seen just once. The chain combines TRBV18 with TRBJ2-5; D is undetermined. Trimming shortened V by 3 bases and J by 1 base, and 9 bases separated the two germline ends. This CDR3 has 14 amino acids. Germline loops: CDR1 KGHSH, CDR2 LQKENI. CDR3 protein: CASSPRRVQETQYF. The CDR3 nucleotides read TGTGCCAGCTCACCCCGCCGCGTCCAAGAGACCCAGTACTTC.

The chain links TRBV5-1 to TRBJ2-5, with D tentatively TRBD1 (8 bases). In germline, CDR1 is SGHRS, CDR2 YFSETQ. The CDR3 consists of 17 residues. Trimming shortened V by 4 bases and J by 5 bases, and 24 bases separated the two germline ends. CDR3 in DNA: TGCGCCAGCAGCCTAACAGGGGGGGGCGACCATAAGGAGACCCAGTACTTC. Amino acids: CASSLTGGGDHKETQYF.

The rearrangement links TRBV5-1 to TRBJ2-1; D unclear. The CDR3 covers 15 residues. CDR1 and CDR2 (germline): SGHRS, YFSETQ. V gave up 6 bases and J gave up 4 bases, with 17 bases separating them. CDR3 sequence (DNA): TGCGCCAGCACTTCCTACAGTTTCGATTACAATGAGCAGTTCTTC. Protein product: CASTSYSFDYNEQFF.

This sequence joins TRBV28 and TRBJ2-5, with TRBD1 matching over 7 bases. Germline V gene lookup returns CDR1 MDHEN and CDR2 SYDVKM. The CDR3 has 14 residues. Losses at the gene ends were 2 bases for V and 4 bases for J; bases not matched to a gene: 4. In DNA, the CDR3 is TGTGCCAGCAGTTTAGAGGGGGCGGGAGAGACCCAGTACTTC. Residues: CASSLEGAGETQYF.

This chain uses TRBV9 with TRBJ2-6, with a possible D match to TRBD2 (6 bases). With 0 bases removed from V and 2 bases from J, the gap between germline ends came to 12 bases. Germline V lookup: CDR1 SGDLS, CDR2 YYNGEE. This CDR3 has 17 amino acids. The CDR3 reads CASSVERGGAGANVLTF. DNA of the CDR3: TGTGCCAGCAGCGTAGAGAGGGGAGGAGCTGGGGCCAACGTCCTGACTTTC.

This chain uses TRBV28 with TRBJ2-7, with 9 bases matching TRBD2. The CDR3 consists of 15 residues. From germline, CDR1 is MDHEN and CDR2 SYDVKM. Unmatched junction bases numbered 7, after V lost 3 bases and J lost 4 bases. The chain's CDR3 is CASSLLAGEGYEQYF. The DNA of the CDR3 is TGTGCCAGCAGTTTGTTAGCGGGAGAAGGGTACGAGCAGTACTTC. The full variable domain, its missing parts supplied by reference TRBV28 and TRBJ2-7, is DVKVTQSSRYLVKRTGEKVFLECVQDMDHENMFWYRQDPGLGLRLIYFSYDVKMKEKGDIPEGYSVSREKKERFSLILESASTNQTSMYLCASSLLAGEGYEQYFGPGTRLTVT.

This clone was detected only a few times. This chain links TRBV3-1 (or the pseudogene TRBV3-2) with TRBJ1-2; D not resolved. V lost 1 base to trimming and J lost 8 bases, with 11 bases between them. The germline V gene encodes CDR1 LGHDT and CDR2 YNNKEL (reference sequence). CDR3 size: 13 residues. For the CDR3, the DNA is TGTGCCAGCAGCCAAGGCCGGGAGCACGGCTACACCTTC. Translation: CASSQGREHGYTF.

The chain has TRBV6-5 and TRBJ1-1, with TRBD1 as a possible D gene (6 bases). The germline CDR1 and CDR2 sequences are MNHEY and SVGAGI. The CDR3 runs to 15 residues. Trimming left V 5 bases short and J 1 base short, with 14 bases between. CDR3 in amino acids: CASSPRQVPNTEAFF. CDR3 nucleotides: TGTGCCAGCAGTCCAAGACAGGTTCCGAACACTGAAGCTTTCTTT.

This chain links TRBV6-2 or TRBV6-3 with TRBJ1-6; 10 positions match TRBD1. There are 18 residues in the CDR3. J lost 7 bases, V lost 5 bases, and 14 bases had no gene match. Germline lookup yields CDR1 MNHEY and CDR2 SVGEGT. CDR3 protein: CASSRRDRGSYENSPLHF. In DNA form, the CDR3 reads TGTGCCAGCAGTCGCCGGGACAGGGGTAGTTACGAAAATTCACCCCTCCACTTT.